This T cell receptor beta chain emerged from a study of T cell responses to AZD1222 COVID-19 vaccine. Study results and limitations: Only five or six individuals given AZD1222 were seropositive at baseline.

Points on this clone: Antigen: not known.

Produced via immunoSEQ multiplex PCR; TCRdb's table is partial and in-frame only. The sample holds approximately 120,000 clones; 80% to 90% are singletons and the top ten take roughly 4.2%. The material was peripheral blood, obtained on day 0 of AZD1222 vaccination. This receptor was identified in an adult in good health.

CDR3 DNA: TGTGCCAGCAGCGCTGGGACGGAAACTATGGTAGGCTACACCTTC. It encodes CASSAGTETMVGYTF. The chain carries TRBV4-2 and TRBJ1-2, with TRBD1 as a possible D gene (5 bases). CDR3 length: 15 residues. Germline CDR1 reads LGHNA; CDR2 reads YNFKEQ. V was clipped by 5 bases and J by 8 bases, with 21 bases between them.